One and the same sample provided the 5 T cell receptor beta chains below, sequenced in a study of shared clonotypes between healthy human individuals. Data came from immunoSEQ multiplex PCR; TCRdb stores just in-frame clones and leaves some out. The data contain about 600,000 clones, about 97% of them seen just once; the ten biggest clones take up less than 0.065%. The specimen was naive CD4+ T cells sorted from blood. Subset denoted: CD45RA+ positively selected. Every receptor here comes from a woman younger than 45 in good health.

The J gene is TRBJ1-5, the V gene TRBV28; D unresolved. This CDR3 contains 11 residues. V was cut by 4 bases and J by 6 bases, with 4 bases left in between. Germline-derived CDR1 and CDR2 are MDHEN and SYDVKM. CDR3 nucleotides: TGTGCCAGCAGTTCTGGTCAGCCCCAGCATTTT. Protein product: CASSSGQPQHF. Supplemented by reference TRBV28 and TRBJ1-5, the full variable domain reads DVKVTQSSRYLVKRTGEKVFLECVQDMDHENMFWYRQDPGLGLRLIYFSYDVKMKEKGDIPEGYSVSREKKERFSLILESASTNQTSMYLCASSSGQPQHFGDGTRLSIL.

This chain links TRBV5-4 with TRBJ2-7, with D uncertain. Germline V gene sequence: CDR1 SGHNT, CDR2 YYREEE (reference sequence). CDR3 size: 13 residues. V was cut by 3 bases and J by 4 bases, with 11 bases left in between. CDR3 bases: TGTGCCAGCAGCTCCCCCCTTACATACGAGCAGTACTTC. Amino acids: CASSSPLTYEQYF. Full variable domain (missing parts from reference TRBV5-4 and TRBJ2-7): ETGVTQSPTHLIKTRGQQVTLRCSSQSGHNTVSWYQQALGQGPQFIFQYYREEENGRGNFPPRFSGLQFPNYSSELNVNALELDDSALYLCASSSPLTYEQYFGPGTRLTVT.

The rearrangement joins TRBV7-9 to TRBJ2-1; the match to TRBD2 covers 7 bases. Germline V gives CDR1 SEHNR, CDR2 FQNEAQ (reference sequence). V was clipped by 0 bases and J by 4 bases; unmatched bases: 15. The CDR3 is 19 residues long. CDR3 loop: CASSLAFGASGGVYNEQFF. CDR3 coding DNA: TGTGCCAGCAGCTTAGCGTTTGGGGCTAGCGGAGGGGTTTACAATGAGCAGTTCTTC.

The rearrangement uses TRBV6-1 and TRBJ1-3; D gene unclear. The CDR3 sequence is 14 residues long. With 2 bases removed from V and 3 bases from J, the gap between germline ends came to 8 bases. Germline CDR1 is MNHNS and CDR2 is SASEGT. The CDR3 reads CASSENRGGNTIYF. The CDR3 nucleotides read TGTGCCAGCAGTGAAAATAGAGGTGGAAACACCATATATTTT.

About this clone: The same CDR3 also results from other DNA sequences found in this sample. V and J are TRBV18 and TRBJ1-5; D is perhaps TRBD1 (5 bases). This CDR3 contains 13 residues. The germline V and J ends were trimmed by 2 bases and 5 bases, with 7 bases remaining between them. The germline CDR1 and CDR2 sequences are KGHSH and LQKENI. This chain's CDR3 is CASSPGRDQPQHF. The CDR3 nucleotides are TGTGCCAGCTCACCAGGCAGGGATCAGCCCCAGCATTTT.